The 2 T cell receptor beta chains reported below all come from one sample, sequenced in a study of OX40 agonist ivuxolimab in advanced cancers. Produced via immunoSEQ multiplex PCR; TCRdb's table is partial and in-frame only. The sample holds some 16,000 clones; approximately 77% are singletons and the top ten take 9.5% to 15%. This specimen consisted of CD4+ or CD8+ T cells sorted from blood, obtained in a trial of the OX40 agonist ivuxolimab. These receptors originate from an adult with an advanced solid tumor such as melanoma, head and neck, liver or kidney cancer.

The CDR3 reads CATTARERDTQYF. In DNA form, the CDR3 reads TGTGCCACCACGGCCAGGGAGAGGGATACGCAGTATTTT. The chain recombines TRBV15 with TRBJ2-3; D possibly matches TRBD1 or TRBD2 (5 bases each). CDR3 length: 13 amino acids. Trimming removed 7 bases at V and 6 bases at J, with 14 bases between. Germline V lookup: CDR1 LNHNV, CDR2 YYDKDF (reference sequence).

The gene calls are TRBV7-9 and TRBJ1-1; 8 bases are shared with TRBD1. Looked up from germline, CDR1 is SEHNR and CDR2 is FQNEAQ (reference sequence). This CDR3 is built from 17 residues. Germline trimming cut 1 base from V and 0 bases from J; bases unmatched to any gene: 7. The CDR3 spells CASSLDRTGRLNTEAFF. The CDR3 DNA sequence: TGTGCCAGCAGCTTAGATAGGACAGGGCGATTGAACACTGAAGCTTTCTTT.